These T cell receptor beta chains were read from a single sample in a study of blood T cell repertoires in COVID-19. This table comes from immunoSEQ multiplex PCR, and its TCRdb copy is limited to in-frame clones, with some not included. The sample records 120,000 or so clones, approximately 89% being singletons. The specimen was peripheral blood. These receptors were obtained from a woman aged 55-70 years with acute or convalescent COVID-19. Each CDR3 is given with its conserved first and last residue. Each record gives: clone size, J gene, D gene, V gene, CDR3 DNA, CDR3 protein. D genes are given only for firm matches. Rows give clone size only sometimes, using once, few, many, or a class for an expanded clone.

>-|TRBJ2-6|-|TRBV5-1
TGCGCCAGCAGCCCAGACAGCTCTGGGGCCAACGTCCTGACTTTC
CASSPDSSGANVLTF
>once|TRBJ1-2|-|TRBV11-2
TGTGCCAGCAGCGTCACTCAGGGGTATGGCTACACCTTC
CASSVTQGYGYTF
>-|TRBJ2-1|TRBD2|TRBV7-9
TGTGCCAGCAGCTCACCGGGACTACGGAGCAATGAGCAGTTCTTC
CASSSPGLRSNEQFF
>-|TRBJ2-2|TRBD2|TRBV19
TGTGCCAGTAGTATAGATATACTAGCGGGAGGTTACACCGGGGAGCTGTTTTTT
CASSIDILAGGYTGELFF
>-|TRBJ1-1|-|TRBV29-1
TGCAGCGTTGCCAGGGTAGACACTGAAGCTTTCTTT
CSVARVDTEAFF
>-|TRBJ1-2|-|TRBV7-9
TGTGCCAGCAGCTTAGACAGGGCCCCTAACTATGGCTACACCTTC
CASSLDRAPNYGYTF
>-|TRBJ1-5|-|TRBV10-3
TGTGCCATCAGTGAGACCAGGGTAAATCAGCCCCAGCATTTT
CAISETRVNQPQHF
>-|TRBJ2-2|TRBD2|TRBV11-2
TGTGCCAGCAGACTAGCGGGTCCGAGAACCGGGGAGCTGTTTTTT
CASRLAGPRTGELFF
>-|TRBJ1-2|-|TRBV19
TGTGCCAGTAGTATAACACTAGGAGGGGACTATGGCTACACCTTC
CASSITLGGDYGYTF
>-|TRBJ2-1|TRBD2|TRBV9
TGTGCCAGCAGCGTTACTAGCGGGAGTTACAATGAGCAGTTCTTC
CASSVTSGSYNEQFF
>-|TRBJ1-1|TRBD1|TRBV11-3
TGTGCCAGCAGCCCCCGGGACAGGGGACCGACGGCTTTCTTT
CASSPRDRGPTAFF
>-|TRBJ1-6|TRBD1|TRBV30
TGTGCCTGGTCGGGACAGCTGCTCTATAATTCACCCCTCCACTTT
CAWSGQLLYNSPLHF
>-|TRBJ2-1|TRBD1|TRBV10-1
TGCGCCAACTTATGGGACAGGGGGTACAATGAGCAGTTCTTC
CANLWDRGYNEQFF
>once|TRBJ2-3|-|TRBV2
TGTGCCAGCATCGGGAGGGGGCGAGGGGATACGCAGTATTTT
CASIGRGRGDTQYF
>-|TRBJ2-2|TRBD2|TRBV3-1/TRBV3-2
TGTGCCAGCAGCCAAGTTAGGCTAGCGGGCGGGGAGCTGTTTTTT
CASSQVRLAGGELFF
>-|TRBJ1-4|TRBD1|TRBV7-8
TGTGCCAGCACCAGGGGACAGCCTAATGAAAAACTGTTTTTT
CASTRGQPNEKLFF
>-|TRBJ1-1|-|TRBV29-1
TGCAGCTTCCAGGGGTTGAACACTGAAGCTTTCTTT
CSFQGLNTEAFF
>many|TRBJ1-1|-|TRBV28
TGTGCCAGCAGCCGACAGCTCATGAACACTGAAGCTTTCTTT
CASSRQLMNTEAFF
>-|TRBJ1-2|-|TRBV29-1
TGCAGCGCGTCCCGGGGGGCGCAGGACTATGGCTACACCTTC
CSASRGAQDYGYTF
>-|TRBJ1-5|-|TRBV12-3/TRBV12-4
TGTGCCAGCAGCTTTACGCGCGCCCCCATCTTT
CASSFTRAPIF
>once|TRBJ1-5|-|TRBV21-1
TGTGCCAGCAGCAAGGAGGGGACAGGGGACCAGCCCCAGCATTTT
CASSKEGTGDQPQHF
>-|TRBJ2-2|-|TRBV5-5
TGTGCCAGCAGCTCTACGAACACCGGGGAGCTGTTTTTT
CASSSTNTGELFF
>-|TRBJ2-1|-|TRBV27
TGTGCCAGCAGTTTAGACGGGAGTGGGGCCAATGAGCAGTTCTTC
CASSLDGSGANEQFF
>-|TRBJ1-6|-|TRBV18
TGTGCCAGCTCAACCAGGGATTCACCCCTCCACTTT
CASSTRDSPLHF
>-|TRBJ1-2|TRBD1|TRBV19
TGTGCCACCACCGGGACAGGCTTCTATGGCTACACCTTC
CATTGTGFYGYTF
>-|TRBJ1-2|TRBD1|TRBV19
TGTGCCAGTAGTACGACAGGGGGCGCAAAGGCTGGCTACACCTTC
CASSTTGGAKAGYTF
>-|TRBJ2-2|TRBD2|TRBV2
TGTGCGGCGGCGCGGGAGGGAGGAACCGGGGAGCTGTTTTTT
CAAAREGGTGELFF
>-|TRBJ1-6|TRBD1|TRBV27
TGTGCCAGCAGTTTACTTCCCACAGGGGGGAGCTCCTATAATTCACCCCTCCACTTT
CASSLLPTGGSSYNSPLHF
>-|TRBJ1-2|-|TRBV2
TGTGCCAGCAGTCTTAGACTGACCTATGGCTACACCTTC
CASSLRLTYGYTF
>-|TRBJ1-1|-|TRBV28
TGTGCCAGCAGTTCCCCGGGACTCTTGAACACTGAAGCTTTCTTT
CASSSPGLLNTEAFF
>-|TRBJ2-5|-|TRBV5-1
TGCGCCAGCAGCTTGGGCGCGGTGGGGGGAGAGACCCAGTACTTC
CASSLGAVGGETQYF
>-|TRBJ2-5|TRBD1|TRBV19
TGTGCCAGTAGTATTAGTACAGGGGGAGGGACCCAGTACTTC
CASSISTGGGTQYF
>-|TRBJ1-1|-|TRBV9
TGTGCCAGCAGCCCAGGGGCAGTCGTAGCGAACACTGAAGCTTTCTTT
CASSPGAVVANTEAFF
>-|TRBJ1-1|-|TRBV14
TGTGCCAGCAGCCAAGACCTCGGGACAATAAAAACTGAAGCTTTCTTT
CASSQDLGTIKTEAFF
>-|TRBJ1-1|TRBD1|TRBV6-2/TRBV6-3
TGTGCCAGCAGTTACCAAGGGGGCTACACTGAAGCTTTCTTT
CASSYQGGYTEAFF
>-|TRBJ2-2|-|TRBV28
TGTGCCAGCAGGTCCGGAGGGACCGGGGAGCTGTTTTTT
CASRSGGTGELFF
>-|TRBJ2-7|-|TRBV24-1
TGTGCCACCAGTGACCAATACGAGCAGTACTTC
CATSDQYEQYF
>-|TRBJ2-5|TRBD1|TRBV5-1
TGCGCCAGCAGCCCTGGACAGGGCGAAGAGACCCAGTACTTC
CASSPGQGEETQYF
>-|TRBJ1-2|TRBD1|TRBV6-5
TGTGCCAGCAGTTACCTTACAGGGGATGGCTACACCTTC
CASSYLTGDGYTF